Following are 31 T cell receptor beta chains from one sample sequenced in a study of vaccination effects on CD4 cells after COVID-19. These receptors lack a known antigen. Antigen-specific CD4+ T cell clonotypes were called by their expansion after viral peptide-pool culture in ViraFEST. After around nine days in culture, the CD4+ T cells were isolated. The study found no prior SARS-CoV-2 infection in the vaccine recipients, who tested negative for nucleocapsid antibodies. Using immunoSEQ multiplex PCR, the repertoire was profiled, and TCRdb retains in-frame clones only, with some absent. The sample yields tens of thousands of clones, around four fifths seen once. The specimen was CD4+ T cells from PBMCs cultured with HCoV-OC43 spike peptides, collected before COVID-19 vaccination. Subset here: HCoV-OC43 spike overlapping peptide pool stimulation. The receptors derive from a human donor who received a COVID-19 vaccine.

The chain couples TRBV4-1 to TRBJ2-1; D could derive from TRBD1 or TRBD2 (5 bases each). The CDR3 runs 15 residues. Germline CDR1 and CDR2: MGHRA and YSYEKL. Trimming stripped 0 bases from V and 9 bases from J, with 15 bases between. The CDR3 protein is CASSQDRGIRGEQFF. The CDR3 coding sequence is TGCGCCAGCAGCCAAGATCGGGGCATTCGGGGTGAGCAGTTCTTC.

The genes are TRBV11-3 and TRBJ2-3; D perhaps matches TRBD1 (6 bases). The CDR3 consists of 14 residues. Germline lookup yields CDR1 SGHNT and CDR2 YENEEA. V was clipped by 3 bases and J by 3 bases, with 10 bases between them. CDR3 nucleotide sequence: TGTGCCAGCAGCTTGGGCAGGGGAACAGATACGCAGTATTTT. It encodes CASSLGRGTDTQYF.

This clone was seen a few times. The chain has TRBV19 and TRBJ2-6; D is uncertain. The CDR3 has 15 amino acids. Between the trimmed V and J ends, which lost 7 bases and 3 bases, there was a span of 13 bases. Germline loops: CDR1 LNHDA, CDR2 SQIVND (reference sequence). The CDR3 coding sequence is TGTGCCAGTACCCGGACGGCCCATGGGGCCAACGTCCTGACTTTC. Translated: CASTRTAHGANVLTF.

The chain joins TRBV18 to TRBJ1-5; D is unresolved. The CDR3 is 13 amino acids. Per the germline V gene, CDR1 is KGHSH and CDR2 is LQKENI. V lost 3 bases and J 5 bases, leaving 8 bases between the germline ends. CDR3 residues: CASSPHQHQPQHF. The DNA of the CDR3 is TGTGCCAGCTCACCCCACCAGCATCAGCCCCAGCATTTT.

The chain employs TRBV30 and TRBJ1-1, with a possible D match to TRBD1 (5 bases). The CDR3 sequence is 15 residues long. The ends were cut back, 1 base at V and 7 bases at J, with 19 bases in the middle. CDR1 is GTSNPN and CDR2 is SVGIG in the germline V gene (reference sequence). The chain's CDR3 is CAWSAGRFFDGEAFF. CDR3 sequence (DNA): TGTGCCTGGAGTGCAGGGAGGTTTTTCGATGGTGAAGCTTTCTTT.

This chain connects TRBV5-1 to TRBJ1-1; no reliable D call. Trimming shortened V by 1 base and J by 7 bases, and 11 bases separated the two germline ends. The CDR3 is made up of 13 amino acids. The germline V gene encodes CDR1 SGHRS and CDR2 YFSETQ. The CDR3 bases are TGCGCCAGCAGCTTGTGGGCACAATATGAAGCTTTCTTT. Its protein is CASSLWAQYEAFF.

The CDR3 DNA reads TGTGCCAGCAGTACAGCGACAGGGAACTATGGCTACACCTTC. Its protein is CASSTATGNYGYTF. The chain combines TRBV27 with TRBJ1-2; 7 nucleotides agree with TRBD1. CDR1 MNHEY and CDR2 SMNVEV come from the germline V gene (reference sequence). CDR3 length: 14 residues. V dropped 5 bases and J dropped 2; count of bases not matched to a gene: 5.

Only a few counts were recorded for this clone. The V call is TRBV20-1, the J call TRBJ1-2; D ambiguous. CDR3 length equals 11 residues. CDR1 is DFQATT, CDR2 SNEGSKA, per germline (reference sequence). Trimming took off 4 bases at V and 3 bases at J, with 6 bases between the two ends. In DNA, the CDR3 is TGCAGTGCTATCCAGTACTATGGCTACACCTTC. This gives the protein CSAIQYYGYTF.

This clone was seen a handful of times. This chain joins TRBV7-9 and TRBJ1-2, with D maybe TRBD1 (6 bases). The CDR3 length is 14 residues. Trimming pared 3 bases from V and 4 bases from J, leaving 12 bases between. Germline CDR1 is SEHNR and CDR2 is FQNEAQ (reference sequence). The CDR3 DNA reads TGTGCCAGCAGCTTGACAGGCGTTTCCTATGGCTACACCTTC. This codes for CASSLTGVSYGYTF.

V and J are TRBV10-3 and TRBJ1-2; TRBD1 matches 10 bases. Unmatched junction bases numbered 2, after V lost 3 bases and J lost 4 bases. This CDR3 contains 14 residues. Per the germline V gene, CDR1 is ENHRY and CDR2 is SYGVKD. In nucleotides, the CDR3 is TGTGCCATCAGTGATTGGACAGGGGGCTATGGCTACACCTTC. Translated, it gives CAISDWTGGYGYTF.

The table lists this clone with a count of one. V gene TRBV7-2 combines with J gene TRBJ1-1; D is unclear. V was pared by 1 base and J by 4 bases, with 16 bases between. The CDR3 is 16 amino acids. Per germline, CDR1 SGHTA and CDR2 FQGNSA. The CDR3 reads CASSLVPTGSGTEAFF. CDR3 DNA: TGTGCCAGCAGCTTAGTCCCGACGGGCTCGGGCACTGAAGCTTTCTTT.

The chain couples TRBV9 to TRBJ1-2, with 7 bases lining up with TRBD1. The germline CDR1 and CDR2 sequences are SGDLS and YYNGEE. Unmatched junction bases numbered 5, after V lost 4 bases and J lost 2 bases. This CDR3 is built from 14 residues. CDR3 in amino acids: CASSTQDRNYGYTF. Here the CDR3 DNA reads TGTGCCAGCAGCACCCAGGACAGGAACTATGGCTACACCTTC.

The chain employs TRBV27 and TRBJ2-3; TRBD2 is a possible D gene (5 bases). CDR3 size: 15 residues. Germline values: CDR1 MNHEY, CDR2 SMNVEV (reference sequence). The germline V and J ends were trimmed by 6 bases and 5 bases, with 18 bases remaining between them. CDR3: CASSRLSLAGDTQYF. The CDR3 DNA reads TGTGCCAGCAGCCGACTTTCGTTGGCGGGAGATACGCAGTATTTT.

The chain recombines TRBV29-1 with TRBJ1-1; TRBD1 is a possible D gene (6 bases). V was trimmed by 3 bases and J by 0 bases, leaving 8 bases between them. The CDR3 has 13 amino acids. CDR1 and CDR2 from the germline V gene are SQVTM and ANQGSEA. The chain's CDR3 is CSVEGTLNTEAFF. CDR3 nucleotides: TGCAGCGTTGAGGGGACACTGAACACTGAAGCTTTCTTT.

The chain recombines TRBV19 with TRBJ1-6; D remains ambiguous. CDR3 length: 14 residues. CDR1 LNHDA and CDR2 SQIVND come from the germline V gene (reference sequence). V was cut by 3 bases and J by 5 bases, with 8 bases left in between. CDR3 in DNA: TGTGCCAGTAGTATTGTCGGCGATAATTCACCCCTCCACTTT. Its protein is CASSIVGDNSPLHF.

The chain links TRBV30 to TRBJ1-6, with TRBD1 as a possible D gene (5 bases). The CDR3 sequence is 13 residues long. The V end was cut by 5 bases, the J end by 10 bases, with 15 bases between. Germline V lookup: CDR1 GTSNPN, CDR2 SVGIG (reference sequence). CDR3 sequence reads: CAWVRDPRSPLHF. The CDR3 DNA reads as TGTGCCTGGGTCCGGGACCCCCGATCACCCCTCCACTTT.

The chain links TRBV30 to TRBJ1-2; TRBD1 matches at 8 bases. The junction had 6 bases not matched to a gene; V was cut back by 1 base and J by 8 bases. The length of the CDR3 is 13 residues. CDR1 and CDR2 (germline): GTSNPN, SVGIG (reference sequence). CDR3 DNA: TGTGCCTGGAGTGCGGACAGGGAAGGGGGCTACACCTTC. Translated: CAWSADREGGYTF.

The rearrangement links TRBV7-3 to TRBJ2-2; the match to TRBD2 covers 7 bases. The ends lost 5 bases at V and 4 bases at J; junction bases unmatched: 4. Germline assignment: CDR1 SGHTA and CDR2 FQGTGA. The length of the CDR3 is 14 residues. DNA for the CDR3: TGTGCCAGCAGCCCAAGCGGGGCCACCGGGGAGCTGTTTTTT. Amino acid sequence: CASSPSGATGELFF.

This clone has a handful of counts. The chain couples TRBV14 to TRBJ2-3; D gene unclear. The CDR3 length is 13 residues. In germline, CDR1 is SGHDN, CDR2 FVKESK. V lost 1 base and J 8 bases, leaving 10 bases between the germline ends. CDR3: CASSQALISTQYF. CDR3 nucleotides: TGTGCCAGCAGCCAAGCCTTGATTTCTACGCAGTATTTT.

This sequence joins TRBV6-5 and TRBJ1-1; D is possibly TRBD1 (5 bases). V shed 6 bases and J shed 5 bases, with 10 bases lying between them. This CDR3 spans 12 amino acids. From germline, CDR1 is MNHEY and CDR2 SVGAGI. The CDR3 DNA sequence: TGTGCCAGCAGACGGGGGGGGACTGAAGCTTTCTTT. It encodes CASRRGGTEAFF.

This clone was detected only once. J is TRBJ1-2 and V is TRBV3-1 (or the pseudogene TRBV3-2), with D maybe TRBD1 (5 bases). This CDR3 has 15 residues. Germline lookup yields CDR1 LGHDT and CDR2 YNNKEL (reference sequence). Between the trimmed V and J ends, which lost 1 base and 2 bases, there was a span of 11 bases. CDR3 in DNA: TGTGCCAGCAGCCAAGCTACAGGCGCGAACTATGGCTACACCTTC. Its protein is CASSQATGANYGYTF.

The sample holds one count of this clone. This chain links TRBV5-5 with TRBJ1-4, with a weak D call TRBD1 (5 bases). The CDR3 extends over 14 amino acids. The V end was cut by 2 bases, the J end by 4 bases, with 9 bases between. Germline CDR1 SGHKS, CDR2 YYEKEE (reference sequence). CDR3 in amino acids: CASSLGHLNEKLFF. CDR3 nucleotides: TGTGCCAGCAGCTTAGGACATCTTAATGAAAAACTGTTTTTT.

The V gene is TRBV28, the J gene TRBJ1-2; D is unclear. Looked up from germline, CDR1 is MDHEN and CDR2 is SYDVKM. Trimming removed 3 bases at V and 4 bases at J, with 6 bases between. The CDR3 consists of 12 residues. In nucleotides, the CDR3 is TGTGCCAGCAGTTTCTCGTTCTATGGCTACACCTTC. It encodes CASSFSFYGYTF.

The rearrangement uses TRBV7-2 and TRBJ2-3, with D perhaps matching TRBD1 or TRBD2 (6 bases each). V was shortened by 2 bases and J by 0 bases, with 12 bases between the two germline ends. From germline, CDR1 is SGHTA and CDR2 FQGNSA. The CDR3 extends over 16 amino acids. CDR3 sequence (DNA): TGTGCCAGCAGCTTATTTCGGGGGCTTAGCACAGATACGCAGTATTTT. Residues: CASSLFRGLSTDTQYF. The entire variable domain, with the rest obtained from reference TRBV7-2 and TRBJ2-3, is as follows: GAGVSQSPSNKVTEKGKDVELRCDPISGHTALYWYRQSLGQGLEFLIYFQGNSAPDKSGLPSDRFSAERTGGSVSTLTIQRTQQEDSAVYLCASSLFRGLSTDTQYFGPGTRLTVL.

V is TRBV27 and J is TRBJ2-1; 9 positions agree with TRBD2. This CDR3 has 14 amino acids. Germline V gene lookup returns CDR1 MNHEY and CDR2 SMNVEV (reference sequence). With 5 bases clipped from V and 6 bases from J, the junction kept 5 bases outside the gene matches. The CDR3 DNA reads TGTGCCAGCAGTCGAGCGGGAGGAACCAATGAGCAGTTCTTC. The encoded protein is CASSRAGGTNEQFF.

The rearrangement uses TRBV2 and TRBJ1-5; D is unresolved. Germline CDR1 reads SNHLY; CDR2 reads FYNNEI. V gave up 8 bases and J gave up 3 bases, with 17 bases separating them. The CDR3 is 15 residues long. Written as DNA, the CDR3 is TGTGCCAGCTCACTGTACGGGCGGGACAATCAGCCCCAGCATTTT. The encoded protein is CASSLYGRDNQPQHF.

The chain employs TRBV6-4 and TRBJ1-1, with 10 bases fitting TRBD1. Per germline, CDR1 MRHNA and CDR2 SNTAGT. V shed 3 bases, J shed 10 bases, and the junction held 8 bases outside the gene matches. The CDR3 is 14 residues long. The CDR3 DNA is TGTGCCAGCAGTGAGGCCGGGACAGGGGAACGAGCTTTCTTT. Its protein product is CASSEAGTGERAFF.

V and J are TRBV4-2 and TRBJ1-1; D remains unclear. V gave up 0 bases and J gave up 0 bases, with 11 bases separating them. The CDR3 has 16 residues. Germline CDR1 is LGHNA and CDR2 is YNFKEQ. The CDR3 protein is CASSQEGSDVNTEAFF. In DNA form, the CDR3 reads TGTGCCAGCAGCCAAGAAGGATCAGATGTGAACACTGAAGCTTTCTTT.

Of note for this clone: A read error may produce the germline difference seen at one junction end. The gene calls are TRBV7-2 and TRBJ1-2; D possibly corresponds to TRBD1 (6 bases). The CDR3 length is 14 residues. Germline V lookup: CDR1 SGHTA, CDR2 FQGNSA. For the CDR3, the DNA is TGTGCCAGCAGTTTAGGGGACACCAGCTATGGCTACACCTTC. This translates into CASSLGDTSYGYTF. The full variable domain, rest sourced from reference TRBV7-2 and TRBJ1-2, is GAGVSQSPSNKVTEKGKDVELRCDPISGHTALYWYRQSLGQGLEFLIYFQGNSAPDKSGLPSDRFSAERTGGSVSTLTIQRTQQEDSAVYLCASSLGDTSYGYTFGSGTRLTVV.

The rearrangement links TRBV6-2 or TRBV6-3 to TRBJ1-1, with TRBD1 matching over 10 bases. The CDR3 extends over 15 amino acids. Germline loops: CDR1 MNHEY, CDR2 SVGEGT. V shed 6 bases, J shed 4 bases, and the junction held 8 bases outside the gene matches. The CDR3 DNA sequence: TGTGCCAGCAGCCTCACGTGGACAGGGGGCACTGAAGCTTTCTTT. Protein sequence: CASSLTWTGGTEAFF.

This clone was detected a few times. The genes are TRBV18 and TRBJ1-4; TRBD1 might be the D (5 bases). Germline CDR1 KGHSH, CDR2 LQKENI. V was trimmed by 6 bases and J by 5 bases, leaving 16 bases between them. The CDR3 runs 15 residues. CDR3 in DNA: TGTGCCAGCTCCCGAGGGGCACAGGCGAATGAAAAACTGTTTTTT. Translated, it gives CASSRGAQANEKLFF.